These 27 T cell receptor beta chains came from one sample sequenced in a study of blood T cell repertoires in COVID-19. The data were produced by immunoSEQ multiplex PCR, yet TCRdb's version contains in-frame clones alone and is incomplete. The data contain about 120,000 clones, about 83% of them singletons. The source material was peripheral blood. These receptor sequences come from a woman aged 45-65 years with acute or convalescent COVID-19.

This rearrangement joins TRBV30 to TRBJ1-3; D is unresolved. The CDR3 contains 11 residues. The V and J ends lost 2 bases and 4 bases respectively, with 3 bases between them. The germline CDR1 and CDR2 sequences are GTSNPN and SVGIG (reference sequence). The CDR3 DNA reads as TGTGCCTGGAGTCTAGGAAACACCATATATTTT. This sequence encodes CAWSLGNTIYF.

The chain combines TRBV25-1 with TRBJ1-1; no clear D. The length of the CDR3 is 13 residues. Per the germline V gene, CDR1 is MGHDK and CDR2 is SYGVNS. With 7 bases removed from V and 3 bases from J, the gap between germline ends came to 12 bases. CDR3 region: CASTPGRYTEAFF. CDR3 DNA sequence: TGTGCCAGCACTCCGGGGAGGTACACTGAAGCTTTCTTT.

There are a few counts of this clone. The chain links TRBV19 to TRBJ2-7; D possibly corresponds to TRBD1 (5 bases). The CDR3 consists of 15 residues. Germline V gene data show CDR1 as LNHDA and CDR2 as SQIVND (reference sequence). Trimming took 0 bases from V and 2 from J, leaving 11 bases between them. The chain's CDR3 is CASSIDAGPTYEQYF. The CDR3 bases are TGTGCCAGTAGTATAGACGCAGGGCCGACCTACGAGCAGTACTTC. The variable domain in full, completed from reference TRBV19 and TRBJ2-7, reads DGGITQSPKYLFRKEGQNVTLSCEQNLNHDAMYWYRQDPGQGLRLIYYSQIVNDFQKGDIAEGYSVSREKKESFPLTVTSAQKNPTAFYLCASSIDAGPTYEQYFGPGTRLTVT.

This chain connects TRBV19 to TRBJ1-2; 7 bases are a match to TRBD1. V shed 7 bases and J 7 bases; nucleotides not matched to a gene: 9. The CDR3 runs 13 residues. Germline assignment: CDR1 LNHDA and CDR2 SQIVND (reference sequence). This chain's CDR3 is CASNGRGLFGYTF. DNA of the CDR3: TGTGCCAGTAACGGCAGGGGGTTATTTGGCTACACCTTC.

This clone was seen a few times. The chain is built from TRBV5-4 and TRBJ2-2; 8 nucleotides align to TRBD1. Germline V gene sequence: CDR1 SGHNT, CDR2 YYREEE (reference sequence). V lost 4 bases and J lost 1; bases outside the gene matches: 6. This CDR3 has 16 residues. CDR3 DNA: TGTGCCAGCAGCCTAGACACAGGGGGGAACACCGGGGAGCTGTTTTTT. This encodes CASSLDTGGNTGELFF.

The chain combines TRBV5-6 with TRBJ1-2; maybe TRBD1 (5 bases). CDR3 length: 14 amino acids. V lost 0 bases to trimming and J lost 4 bases, with 10 bases between them. Germline CDR1 is SGHDT and CDR2 is YYEEEE. The CDR3 reads CASSLDQGSYGYTF. Here the CDR3 DNA reads TGTGCCAGCAGCTTGGATCAGGGAAGCTATGGCTACACCTTC.

This clone appeared once. V and J are TRBV19 and TRBJ1-1, with D maybe TRBD1 (5 bases). In germline, CDR1 is LNHDA, CDR2 SQIVND (reference sequence). The CDR3 contains 15 residues. The ends were cut back, 6 bases at V and 4 bases at J, with 18 bases in the middle. The chain's CDR3 is CASSPSGAVGTEAFF. As DNA, the CDR3 is TGTGCCAGTAGCCCAAGCGGGGCGGTGGGCACTGAAGCTTTCTTT.

The V gene is TRBV4-1, the J gene TRBJ2-1; 10 bases map to TRBD2. This CDR3 region has 16 residues. Germline trimming cut 0 bases from V and 5 bases from J; bases unmatched to any gene: 4. Germline lookup yields CDR1 MGHRA and CDR2 YSYEKL. The CDR3 is CASSQERLAGHNEQFF. For the CDR3, the DNA is TGCGCCAGCAGCCAAGAAAGACTAGCGGGTCACAATGAGCAGTTCTTC.

This clone occurred once. In nucleotides, the CDR3 is TGTGCCATCAGTGAGTCTTACAGGGGGAATTCACCCCTCCACTTT. The encoded protein is CAISESYRGNSPLHF. The chain employs TRBV10-3 and TRBJ1-6, with TRBD1 matching over 8 bases. The germline V gene has CDR1 ENHRY and CDR2 SYGVKD. This CDR3 has 15 amino acids. The V gene end was trimmed by 0 bases and the J gene end by 7 bases; junction bases not matched to a gene: 2.

V gene TRBV29-1 combines with J gene TRBJ2-1; 9 nucleotides agree with TRBD1. With V trimmed by 6 bases and J by 3 bases, 3 bases remained unmatched. CDR3 length: 13 amino acids. Per germline, CDR1 SQVTM and CDR2 ANQGSEA. The DNA of the CDR3 is TGCAGCGTGGGGGGACAGGGCTACAATGAGCAGTTCTTC. Protein: CSVGGQGYNEQFF.

The chain links TRBV2 to TRBJ2-7; TRBD2 aligns across 11 bases. V shed 6 bases, J shed 6 bases, and the junction held 10 bases outside the gene matches. This CDR3 spans 15 amino acids. Germline loops: CDR1 SNHLY, CDR2 FYNNEI. The CDR3 region has the DNA TGTGCCAGCAGCATTCTAGCGGGAGGAGGCAGCGAGCAGTACTTC. Protein: CASSILAGGGSEQYF.

J is TRBJ2-2 and V is TRBV4-3, with TRBD1 identical over 7 bases. The CDR3 loop spans 16 amino acids. Germline-derived CDR1 and CDR2 are LGHNA and YSLEER. V shed 4 bases and J 8 bases; nucleotides not matched to a gene: 13. The CDR3 here is CASSLWTGPGAGELFF. CDR3 in DNA: TGCGCCAGCAGCCTTTGGACAGGTCCAGGGGCGGGGGAGCTGTTTTTT.

The chain carries TRBV4-3 and TRBJ1-3; no definite D call. The CDR3 is 14 residues long. V was shortened by 1 base and J by 0 bases, with 4 bases between the two germline ends. From germline, CDR1 is LGHNA and CDR2 YSLEER. CDR3 sequence reads: CASSQALSGNTIYF. The DNA for the CDR3 is TGCGCCAGCAGCCAAGCCCTCTCTGGAAACACCATATATTTT.

CDR3 sequence: CASSLNQKGGGSYGYTF. The CDR3, as DNA: TGTGCCAGCAGCCTTAACCAAAAAGGGGGTGGATCCTATGGCTACACCTTC. V usage is TRBV3-1 (or the pseudogene TRBV3-2) and J usage is TRBJ1-2; perhaps TRBD1 as D (6 bases). The ends were cut back, 4 bases at V and 4 bases at J, with 22 bases in the middle. CDR3 length: 17 residues. Per the germline V gene, CDR1 is LGHDT and CDR2 is YNNKEL (reference sequence).

J is TRBJ1-1 and V is TRBV10-3; 8 bases fit TRBD1. Germline V gives CDR1 ENHRY, CDR2 SYGVKD. There are 14 residues in the CDR3. Germline trimming cut 10 bases from V and 0 bases from J; bases unmatched to any gene: 7. The CDR3 here is CATQGQAMNTEAFF. CDR3 DNA: TGTGCCACCCAGGGACAGGCCATGAACACTGAAGCTTTCTTT.

This chain connects TRBV28 to TRBJ2-2; D gene uncertain. The germline CDR1 and CDR2 sequences are MDHEN and SYDVKM. The V and J ends lost 4 bases and 2 bases respectively, with 5 bases between them. This CDR3 spans 13 amino acids. The CDR3 spells CASSSRNTGELFF. CDR3 DNA: TGTGCCAGCAGTTCGCGTAACACCGGGGAGCTGTTTTTT.

The chain uses TRBV5-4 and TRBJ2-2; D is possibly TRBD2 (5 bases). This CDR3 is built from 16 residues. Trimming stripped 0 bases from V and 6 bases from J, with 15 bases between. Germline V lookup: CDR1 SGHNT, CDR2 YYREEE (reference sequence). CDR3 coding DNA: TGTGCCAGCAGCTTGGGACTAATAAGCCATCCCGGGGAGCTGTTTTTT. Its translation is CASSLGLISHPGELFF.

V and J are TRBV29-1 and TRBJ1-1; 8 nucleotides align to TRBD1. Germline CDR1 is SQVTM and CDR2 is ANQGSEA. The ends lost 7 bases at V and 7 bases at J; junction bases unmatched: 2. The CDR3 is 10 amino acids. The DNA of the CDR3 is TGCAGCGCCGGGACAGGTGAAGCTTTCTTT. Encoded protein: CSAGTGEAFF.

The rearrangement joins TRBV18 to TRBJ2-1, with 9 bases matching TRBD2. This CDR3 comprises 15 residues. Germline lookup yields CDR1 KGHSH and CDR2 LQKENI. The junction had 1 base not matched to a gene; V was cut back by 1 base and J by 3 bases. The CDR3 bases are TGTGCCAGCTCACCACTAGCGGGAGACTACAATGAGCAGTTCTTC. Encoded protein: CASSPLAGDYNEQFF.

The chain employs TRBV5-1 and TRBJ2-2, with D possibly TRBD2 on 6 matching bases. The length of the CDR3 is 17 residues. Germline CDR1 SGHRS, CDR2 YFSETQ. Trimming left V 0 bases short and J 0 bases short, with 12 bases between. CDR3 sequence reads: CASSLGPGRTNTGELFF. In DNA, the CDR3 is TGCGCCAGCAGCTTGGGGCCTGGGAGGACGAACACCGGGGAGCTGTTTTTT.

This clone was seen a few times. The chain links TRBV7-9 to TRBJ1-4, with a weak D call TRBD1 (5 bases). CDR1 SEHNR and CDR2 FQNEAQ come from the germline V gene (reference sequence). V was cut by 3 bases and J by 8 bases, with 16 bases left in between. The CDR3 is 15 residues long. CDR3 nucleotides: TGTGCCAGCAGCTTCCCGATGACAGAAGGGGAAAAACTGTTTTTT. This translates into CASSFPMTEGEKLFF.

J is TRBJ1-5 and V is TRBV6-5; 8 positions match TRBD1. The CDR3 runs 14 residues. The J segment lost 4 bases and the V segment lost 8 bases, leaving 7 bases of the junction unmatched. CDR1 is MNHEY, CDR2 SVGAGI, per germline. CDR3 protein: CASRTGQVNQPQHF. The CDR3 bases are TGTGCCAGCCGAACGGGACAGGTAAATCAGCCCCAGCATTTT.

This clone occurred once. The rearrangement joins TRBV11-2 to TRBJ2-7; D perhaps matches TRBD1 (6 bases). Trimming took off 1 base at V and 2 bases at J, with 15 bases between the two ends. The germline CDR1 and CDR2 sequences are SGHAT and FQNNGV. The CDR3 runs 16 residues. The CDR3 coding sequence is TGTGCCAGCAGCTTAGTCTCTTTGCAGGGGACCTACGAGCAGTACTTC. This encodes CASSLVSLQGTYEQYF.

This clone has a single count. V is TRBV6-6 and J is TRBJ1-5; 12 nucleotides agree with TRBD1. Trimming took 2 bases from V and 5 from J; bases not matched to a gene: 1. The CDR3 is 15 residues long. From germline, CDR1 is MNHNY and CDR2 SVGAGI (reference sequence). In DNA form, the CDR3 reads TGTGCCAGCAGTTACGGGACAGGGGGCGATCAGCCCCAGCATTTT. Translating gives CASSYGTGGDQPQHF.

Notes on this clone: Other DNA sequences in this sample translate to the same CDR3. This chain uses TRBV5-1 with TRBJ1-1; D is perhaps TRBD1 (5 bases). This CDR3 has 13 amino acids. Looked up from germline, CDR1 is SGHRS and CDR2 is YFSETQ. Deletions cut 4 bases from V and 0 bases from J, with 7 bases between. The CDR3 reads CASSTGLNTEAFF. In nucleotides, the CDR3 is TGCGCCAGCAGCACAGGCCTGAACACTGAAGCTTTCTTT.

V and J are TRBV7-2 and TRBJ2-5, with 9 bases identical to TRBD2. Germline CDR1 is SGHTA and CDR2 is FQGNSA. The CDR3 has 15 amino acids. Germline trimming cut 3 bases from V and 0 bases from J; bases unmatched to any gene: 2. The CDR3 bases are TGTGCCAGCAGCTTCGCGGGGGGGAACCAAGAGACCCAGTACTTC. Encoded protein: CASSFAGGNQETQYF. The full variable domain, completed using reference TRBV7-2 and TRBJ2-5, is GAGVSQSPSNKVTEKGKDVELRCDPISGHTALYWYRQSLGQGLEFLIYFQGNSAPDKSGLPSDRFSAERTGGSVSTLTIQRTQQEDSAVYLCASSFAGGNQETQYFGPGTRLLVL.

The J gene is TRBJ1-6, the V gene TRBV5-1; D ambiguous. The CDR3 totals 17 residues. V lost 4 bases to trimming and J lost 0 bases, with 14 bases between them. Germline V gives CDR1 SGHRS, CDR2 YFSETQ. For the CDR3, the DNA is TGCGCCAGCAGCCCGGACTTCCCGAGCTCCTATAATTCACCCCTCCACTTT. Translating gives CASSPDFPSSYNSPLHF.